These 2 T cell receptor beta chains share one sample of origin, sequenced in a study of T cell responses to AZD1222 COVID-19 vaccine. Only in-frame clones appear in the TCRdb table, and some are missing; sequencing was by immunoSEQ multiplex PCR. The sample has around 100,000 clones, approximately 89% seen once. Here the sequenced sample was peripheral blood, taken on day 0 of MenACWY control vaccination. These receptors originate from an adult in good health.

V usage is TRBV7-2 and J usage is TRBJ2-7; maybe TRBD1 (6 bases). Trimming pared 3 bases from V and 10 bases from J, leaving 19 bases between. This CDR3 comprises 14 residues. Germline lookup yields CDR1 SGHTA and CDR2 FQGNSA. CDR3: CASSFGGYGRAQYF. CDR3 bases: TGTGCCAGCAGCTTTGGGGGCTACGGCCGAGCCCAGTACTTC.

This rearrangement joins TRBV5-8 to TRBJ2-7; 10 bases are shared with TRBD2. CDR3 length: 13 amino acids. Germline V lookup: CDR1 SGHTS, CDR2 YDEGEE. V lost 9 bases and J lost 7; bases outside the gene matches: 10. As DNA, the CDR3 is TGTGCCACCCGGGCTAGCGGGAGTGGGGAGCAGTACTTC. It specifies CATRASGSGEQYF.